Sequencing of this T cell receptor (beta chain) was carried out in a study of blood T cell repertoires in COVID-19. Study-wide context: The samples span acute and convalescent COVID-19 from the United States, Italy and Spain. Sources were T cells, B-cell-depleted T cells, or PBMCs; the material itself was cDNA or gDNA.

Here immunoSEQ multiplex PCR was the method, and the copy in TCRdb shows in-frame clones only, minus some. This table has some 99,000 clones, 70% to 90% appearing once. This clone showed up just a few times. Germline V gene sequence: CDR1 LNHNV, CDR2 YYDKDF (reference sequence). Trimming pared 4 bases from V and 2 bases from J, leaving 12 bases between. The CDR3 is made up of 14 amino acids. Specimen: peripheral blood. This rearrangement joins TRBV15 to TRBJ2-7, with a possible D match to TRBD1 (6 bases). The receptor's source is a human donor in a cohort sampled during active COVID-19. CDR3 sequence reads: CATSTNRVPYEQYF. The CDR3 DNA reads as TGTGCCACCAGCACTAACAGGGTACCCTACGAGCAGTACTTC.